This passage covers 2 T cell receptor beta chains from one sample sequenced in a study of T cell responses to AZD1222 COVID-19 vaccine. Using immunoSEQ multiplex PCR, the repertoire was profiled, and TCRdb retains in-frame clones only, with some absent. The sample yields around 170,000 clones, under 95% seen once. The starting material was peripheral blood, obtained on day 0 of AZD1222 vaccination. These receptors all stem from an adult in good health.

The chain couples TRBV7-2 to TRBJ2-3; 9 bases map to TRBD2. The CDR3 runs to 18 residues. The trim removed 1 base at V and 4 bases at J, leaving 12 bases unmatched. From germline, CDR1 is SGHTA and CDR2 FQGNSA. The CDR3 DNA sequence: TGTGCCAGCAGCTTAGTTTCGGGCGGGGGGGCCTTGGCAGATACGCAGTATTTT. It is translated as CASSLVSGGGALADTQYF. Full variable domain (remainder filled in from reference TRBV7-2 and TRBJ2-3): GAGVSQSPSNKVTEKGKDVELRCDPISGHTALYWYRQSLGQGLEFLIYFQGNSAPDKSGLPSDRFSAERTGGSVSTLTIQRTQQEDSAVYLCASSLVSGGGALADTQYFGPGTRLTVL.

The rearrangement uses TRBV2 and TRBJ1-2, with 10 bases lining up with TRBD1. V was clipped by 4 bases and J by 3 bases; unmatched bases: 8. The length of the CDR3 is 16 residues. The germline V gene has CDR1 SNHLY and CDR2 FYNNEI. The CDR3: CASSVNIGTGDYGYTF. DNA of the CDR3: TGTGCCAGCAGTGTCAATATAGGGACAGGGGACTATGGCTACACCTTC.